Sequencing of this T cell receptor beta chain was carried out in a study of cytomegalovirus exposure and HLA in healthy donors. Study-wide points: The number of N-insertions in an Asian-associated ancestry cluster was reportedly below the approximately 690-donor mean in a later analysis. As was reported, the HLA-A and HLA-B alleles of most subjects were accurately predicted from TCR beta sequences. Earlier analysis found most TCR beta V segments productive about 87% or about 30% of the time.

The PCR had 60 Vbeta and 13 Jbeta primers. The method was immunoSEQ multiplex PCR; TCRdb's version includes in-frame clones alone and lacks a portion of them. In the table there are approximately 190,000 clones, approximately 90% of which are singletons. Unrecorded immune exposure was likely among donors, who were nominally healthy when sampled. Trimming took 3 bases from V and 2 from J; bases not matched to a gene: 3. Germline V gene data show CDR1 as PRHDT and CDR2 as FYEKMQ (reference sequence). The CDR3 spans 14 residues. Worth noting for this clone: The antigen is not known.

J is TRBJ1-1 and V is TRBV13; TRBD1 matches 7 bases. What was sequenced was PBMCs. The TCR was taken from a boy aged 2-15 years in good health and CMV-seronegative. This chain's CDR3 is CASSFGTANTEAFF. DNA of the CDR3: TGTGCCAGCAGCTTCGGGACAGCAAACACTGAAGCTTTCTTT.